Listed below are T cell receptor beta chains from one sample, sequenced in a study of T cell responses to AZD1222 COVID-19 vaccine. The repertoire was sequenced with immunoSEQ multiplex PCR; TCRdb's copy has only in-frame clones and lacks some. The sample consists of about 67,000 clones, roughly 84% of them appearing once. This sample comprised peripheral blood, obtained on day 0 of AZD1222 vaccination. All receptors come from an adult in good health. Both conserved end residues are part of each CDR3. The D gene is left open where the match is weak. Expanded clones are given a class, and other clones once, few, many or no size at all.

J gene,V gene,D gene,clone size,CDR3 protein,CDR3 DNA
TRBJ1-1,TRBV28,.,.,CASSLGGVGTEAFF,TGTGCCAGCAGTTTGGGGGGGGTGGGCACTGAAGCTTTCTTT
TRBJ1-4,TRBV21-1,.,.,CASSPVGETNEKLFF,TGTGCCAGCAGCCCCGTGGGGGAGACTAATGAAAAACTGTTTTTT
TRBJ2-7,TRBV30,TRBD2,.,CAWSFLAGGYEQYF,TGTGCCTGGAGTTTTCTAGCGGGAGGCTACGAGCAGTACTTC
TRBJ1-1,TRBV15,TRBD1,once,CATSRGDSSTEAFF,TGTGCCACCAGCAGAGGGGACAGTTCCACTGAAGCTTTCTTT
TRBJ2-3,TRBV15,.,.,CATSRDLGDTQYF,TGTGCCACCAGCAGAGATCTGGGAGATACGCAGTATTTT
TRBJ1-1,TRBV9,TRBD1,.,CASSDGTENTEAFF,TGTGCCAGCAGCGACGGGACAGAGAACACTGAAGCTTTCTTT
TRBJ2-3,TRBV14,.,.,CASSQVLTDTQYF,TGTGCCAGCAGCCAAGTGTTAACAGATACGCAGTATTTT
TRBJ1-5,TRBV27,.,few,CASSSELYSNQPQHF,TGTGCCAGCAGTTCTGAATTATATAGCAATCAGCCCCAGCATTTT
TRBJ1-2,TRBV18,TRBD1,.,CASSGGQEHYGYTF,TGTGCCAGCTCAGGGGGACAGGAACACTATGGCTACACCTTC
TRBJ1-1,TRBV4-3,.,.,CASSQYNTGSNTEAFF,TGCGCCAGCAGCCAATATAACACAGGGTCGAACACTGAAGCTTTCTTT
TRBJ2-7,TRBV6-6,.,.,CASSYPQWEQYF,TGTGCCAGCAGTTACCCTCAATGGGAGCAGTACTTC
TRBJ1-2,TRBV28,.,.,CASSLSGDGYTF,TGTGCCAGCAGTTTGTCGGGGGATGGCTACACCTTC
TRBJ2-5,TRBV7-8,.,.,CASSLVRGETQYF,TGTGCCAGCAGCTTGGTGCGAGGAGAGACCCAGTACTTC
TRBJ1-3,TRBV28,TRBD1,.,CASSLGTGGILDTIYF,TGTGCCAGCAGTCTAGGGACAGGGGGAATTTTGGACACCATATATTTT
TRBJ1-3,TRBV27,.,once,CASGDRGYGNTIYF,TGTGCCAGCGGTGATCGGGGGTATGGAAACACCATATATTTT
TRBJ1-5,TRBV28,.,.,CASSASQGLSNQPQHF,TGTGCCAGCAGCGCATCACAGGGATTAAGCAATCAGCCCCAGCATTTT
TRBJ2-5,TRBV7-7,TRBD2,.,CASSLEAGGSVETQYF,TGTGCTAGCAGCTTAGAAGCGGGAGGGTCAGTGGAGACCCAGTACTTC
TRBJ2-1,TRBV7-2,TRBD2,few,CASSPSGTSGGNEQFF,TGTGCCAGCAGCCCGTCCGGGACTAGCGGGGGCAATGAGCAGTTCTTC
TRBJ2-2,TRBV6-4,TRBD2,.,CASGVGGRGTGELFF,TGTGCCAGCGGGGTTGGCGGGAGGGGCACCGGGGAGCTGTTTTTT
TRBJ1-5,TRBV6-5,.,.,CASSSDADSNQPQHF,TGTGCCAGCAGTTCCGACGCGGATAGCAATCAGCCCCAGCATTTT
TRBJ2-3,TRBV19,TRBD2,.,CATRLAGANTQYF,TGTGCCACACGACTAGCGGGAGCAAATACGCAGTATTTT
TRBJ2-1,TRBV28,.,.,CASNGLFYNEQFF,TGTGCCAGCAATGGGCTGTTTTACAATGAGCAGTTCTTC
TRBJ1-2,TRBV6-1,.,.,CASSELGVLPRSGYTF,TGTGCCAGCAGTGAATTAGGGGTTCTTCCACGGTCCGGCTACACCTTC
TRBJ1-1,TRBV27,TRBD1,.,CASTPIPGQDEAFF,TGTGCCAGCACCCCAATTCCGGGACAGGATGAAGCTTTCTTT
TRBJ2-7,TRBV6-5,.,.,CASRNQGGSYEQYF,TGTGCCAGCAGGAATCAGGGGGGCTCCTACGAGCAGTACTTC
TRBJ2-7,TRBV19,TRBD2,.,CASSREVRHYEQYF,TGTGCCAGTAGTCGGGAGGTTCGACACTACGAGCAGTACTTC
TRBJ1-2,TRBV21-1,.,.,CASNLQVIANYGYTF,TGTGCCAGCAACCTACAGGTGATAGCTAACTATGGCTACACCTTC
TRBJ2-7,TRBV4-3,TRBD2,.,CASSQDRGLAGTYEQYF,TGCGCCAGCAGCCAAGATCGCGGACTAGCGGGGACCTACGAGCAGTACTTC
TRBJ1-2,TRBV7-2,.,.,CASSLAAGTNYGYTF,TGTGCCAGCAGCTTAGCTGCAGGGACTAACTATGGCTACACCTTC
TRBJ2-5,TRBV5-4,.,.,CASSLAGETQYF,TGTGCCAGCAGCTTGGCGGGAGAGACCCAGTACTTC
TRBJ2-2,TRBV5-1,TRBD2,.,CASSPTSGSYAGELFF,TGCGCCAGCAGCCCGACTAGCGGGAGCTATGCCGGGGAGCTGTTTTTT
TRBJ2-1,TRBV7-2,.,.,CASSLYAQEGLEQFF,TGTGCCAGCAGCTTATATGCCCAAGAGGGTCTTGAGCAGTTCTTC
TRBJ2-1,TRBV4-3,TRBD2,.,CASSHRTSGRSEQFF,TGCGCCAGCAGCCACCGGACTAGCGGGAGATCTGAGCAGTTCTTC
TRBJ2-2,TRBV6-5,.,once,CASSYELGELFF,TGTGCCAGCAGTTACGAGTTGGGGGAGCTGTTTTTT
TRBJ1-6,TRBV5-1,TRBD1,.,CASSLVRTGGDSPLHF,TGCGCCAGCAGCTTGGTAAGGACAGGGGGAGATTCACCCCTCCACTTT
TRBJ2-7,TRBV7-2,TRBD2,.,CASTWTGGNYEQYF,TGTGCCAGCACCTGGACGGGGGGGAATTACGAGCAGTACTTC
TRBJ2-2,TRBV7-9,.,.,CASTPQGFDGELFF,TGTGCCAGCACCCCACAGGGTTTTGACGGGGAGCTGTTTTTT
TRBJ2-2,TRBV5-1,.,.,CASSLAGATGELFF,TGCGCCAGCAGCTTAGCAGGGGCCACCGGGGAGCTGTTTTTT
TRBJ2-2,TRBV27,TRBD1,.,CASSLRNRGFNGELFF,TGTGCCAGCAGTTTACGGAACAGGGGGTTCAACGGGGAGCTGTTTTTT
TRBJ2-2,TRBV19,.,.,CASSIRNGGGELFF,TGTGCCAGTAGTATCCGGAATGGGGGCGGGGAGCTGTTTTTT
TRBJ2-1,TRBV7-2,TRBD2,once,CASSPGTSLEQFF,TGTGCCAGCAGCCCCGGGACTAGCCTTGAGCAGTTCTTC
TRBJ2-1,TRBV5-6,TRBD2,few,CASSSGTSGGYYNEQFF,TGTGCCAGCAGCTCGGGGACTAGCGGGGGGTACTACAATGAGCAGTTCTTC
TRBJ2-4,TRBV28,TRBD2,.,CASSFQVAGGYIQYF,TGTGCCAGCAGTTTTCAGGTAGCGGGAGGATACATTCAGTACTTC
TRBJ1-1,TRBV10-3,TRBD1,.,CAISDPRTGRIMNTEAFF,TGTGCCATCAGTGATCCCCGGACAGGGAGGATCATGAACACTGAAGCTTTCTTT
TRBJ2-3,TRBV6-5,TRBD2,medium-sized,CASSYSGTRSSDTQYF,TGTGCCAGCAGTTACTCGGGGACTAGGTCGTCGGATACGCAGTATTTT
TRBJ2-7,TRBV27,TRBD1,.,CASSHGTAYEQYF,TGTGCCAGCAGTCACGGGACAGCCTACGAGCAGTACTTC
TRBJ1-2,TRBV5-1,.,few,CASSLDRSAYGYTF,TGCGCCAGCAGCTTGGACAGGTCCGCCTATGGCTACACCTTC
TRBJ1-1,TRBV6-5,.,.,CASSYAGGTEAFF,TGTGCCAGCAGTTACGCGGGGGGCACTGAAGCTTTCTTT
TRBJ1-2,TRBV28,TRBD1,.,CASGGGIGGAIGANYGYTF,TGTGCCAGCGGTGGAGGTATAGGGGGCGCGATCGGAGCTAACTATGGCTACACCTTC
TRBJ1-2,TRBV7-3,.,.,CASSLGVGKPNYGYTF,TGTGCCAGCAGCTTAGGGGTCGGGAAACCTAACTATGGCTACACCTTC
TRBJ2-5,TRBV5-1,.,.,CASSLMPFQETQYF,TGCGCCAGCAGCTTGATGCCCTTCCAAGAGACCCAGTACTTC
TRBJ1-4,TRBV14,.,few,CASGKIGANEKLFF,TGTGCCAGCGGAAAGATAGGGGCTAATGAAAAACTGTTTTTT
TRBJ2-5,TRBV5-1,TRBD1,few,CASSQRTGEETQYF,TGCGCCAGCAGCCAACGGACAGGCGAAGAGACCCAGTACTTC
TRBJ1-5,TRBV19,.,.,CASKEGNQPQHF,TGTGCCAGTAAGGAAGGGAATCAGCCCCAGCATTTT
TRBJ2-7,TRBV19,.,.,CASSNFALSYEQYF,TGTGCCAGTAGTAACTTCGCCCTCTCCTACGAGCAGTACTTC
TRBJ1-4,TRBV4-3,.,.,CASSQDFPGKLFF,TGCGCCAGCAGCCAAGACTTTCCGGGAAAACTGTTTTTT
TRBJ1-5,TRBV19,.,.,CASSIQPDQPQHF,TGTGCCAGTAGCATCCAGCCCGATCAGCCCCAGCATTTT